This TCR beta chain was identified in a study of cytomegalovirus exposure and HLA in healthy donors. Points on this clone: Its antigen is undetermined.

The study's findings and limits: Roughly uniform sequencing depth across donors was assumed, possibly incorrectly. Using the classifier, cytomegalovirus status was reportedly diagnosed with high specificity and sensitivity.

13 Jbeta primers and 60 Vbeta primers were used for the PCR. TCRdb keeps only in-frame clones here, not all; method: immunoSEQ multiplex PCR. The sample consists of 150,000 to 200,000 clones, 60% to 80% of them appearing once. The CDR3 is 15 amino acids. After removal of 2 bases from V and 3 bases from J, the junction contained 7 bases not matched to a gene. From germline, CDR1 is MNHEY and CDR2 SVGAGI. Sequencing was performed on PBMCs. The source is a male donor in good health and CMV-seronegative. This chain links TRBV6-5 with TRBJ2-7; 7 positions agree with TRBD1. CDR3 in amino acids: CASSYDGQVIYEQYF. For the CDR3, the DNA is TGTGCCAGCAGTTACGACGGACAGGTTATCTACGAGCAGTACTTC.